This entry lists 17 T cell receptor beta chains sequenced from one sample in a study of OX40 agonist ivuxolimab in advanced cancers. Generated by immunoSEQ multiplex PCR, the TCRdb table keeps only in-frame clones and is missing some. The repertoire holds tens of thousands of clones, with about nine tenths as singletons. This specimen consisted of CD4+ or CD8+ T cells sorted from blood, obtained in a trial of the OX40 agonist ivuxolimab. These TCRs come from an adult with an advanced solid tumor such as melanoma, head and neck, liver or kidney cancer.

This sequence joins TRBV12-5 and TRBJ2-1; TRBD2 aligns across 14 bases. This CDR3 region has 16 residues. Trimming at V came to 7 bases and at J to 9 bases, leaving 11 bases not matched to a gene. Germline assignment: CDR1 LGHNT and CDR2 FRNRAP. CDR3 in amino acids: CASANAGTSGRSEQFF. The CDR3 DNA is TGTGCTAGTGCCAATGCCGGGACTAGCGGGAGAAGTGAGCAGTTCTTC.

The CDR3 sequence: CASRWEETGELFF. The CDR3 coding sequence is TGTGCCAGTAGATGGGAGGAGACCGGGGAGCTGTTTTTT. This rearrangement joins TRBV19 to TRBJ2-2; perhaps TRBD2 as D (6 bases). The germline V and J ends were trimmed by 6 bases and 5 bases, with 10 bases remaining between them. The CDR3 is 13 residues long. Germline V CDR1 and CDR2: LNHDA, SQIVND (reference sequence).

The rearrangement links TRBV6-5 to TRBJ2-7, with D unresolved. Looked up from germline, CDR1 is MNHEY and CDR2 is SVGAGI. V was clipped by 0 bases and J by 5 bases, with 11 bases between them. The CDR3 has 14 amino acids. The CDR3 sequence is CASSYSKFLDEQYF. CDR3 coding DNA: TGTGCCAGCAGTTACTCGAAGTTTCTCGACGAGCAGTACTTC.

This clone was seen only once. V usage is TRBV7-9 and J usage is TRBJ2-7, with 7 bases identical to TRBD1. The CDR3 contains 14 residues. The J segment lost 0 bases and the V segment lost 7 bases, leaving 6 bases of the junction unmatched. Germline V gene data show CDR1 as SEHNR and CDR2 as FQNEAQ (reference sequence). The CDR3 DNA sequence: TGTGCCAGCACCTCGACAGGGAGCTCCTACGAGCAGTACTTC. It yields the protein CASTSTGSSYEQYF.

The chain joins TRBV5-1 to TRBJ2-3, with TRBD1 identical over 7 bases. CDR1 is SGHRS and CDR2 is YFSETQ in the germline V gene. The V segment lost 0 bases and the J segment 13 bases; nucleotides outside the gene matches: 5. This CDR3 is 12 amino acids long. CDR3 region: CASSLAGGDKYF. The CDR3 DNA reads TGCGCCAGCAGCTTGGCAGGGGGTGATAAGTATTTT.

The chain carries TRBV4-1 and TRBJ2-7; D is undetermined. CDR1 is MGHRA and CDR2 is YSYEKL in the germline V gene. The ends were cut back, 4 bases at V and 0 bases at J, with 10 bases in the middle. The CDR3 runs 14 residues. The CDR3 DNA follows: TGCGCCAGCAGCCCCCTGGCGAGCTCCTACGAGCAGTACTTC. Its translation is CASSPLASSYEQYF.

This chain uses TRBV4-1 with TRBJ1-4; TRBD1 matches 9 bases. The CDR3 covers 17 residues. Per germline, CDR1 MGHRA and CDR2 YSYEKL. Losses at the gene ends were 0 bases for V and 8 bases for J; bases not matched to a gene: 10. Written as DNA, the CDR3 is TGCGCCAGCAGCCAAGAGGGTCCGGGACAGGGTTTCGAAAAACTGTTTTTT. Encoded protein: CASSQEGPGQGFEKLFF.

CDR3 loop: CASSQPNSGGDTQYF. CDR3 nucleotide sequence: TGTGCCAGCTCTCAGCCCAATAGCGGGGGCGATACGCAGTATTTT. This sequence joins TRBV28 and TRBJ2-3, with 9 bases identical to TRBD2. V shed 8 bases and J 6 bases; nucleotides not matched to a gene: 12. The CDR3 covers 15 residues. Germline values: CDR1 MDHEN, CDR2 SYDVKM. The full variable domain, completed using reference TRBV28 and TRBJ2-3, is DVKVTQSSRYLVKRTGEKVFLECVQDMDHENMFWYRQDPGLGLRLIYFSYDVKMKEKGDIPEGYSVSREKKERFSLILESASTNQTSMYLCASSQPNSGGDTQYFGPGTRLTVL.

The chain has TRBV7-9 and TRBJ2-3; tentative D call: TRBD2 (6 bases). The germline V and J ends were trimmed by 5 bases and 0 bases, with 9 bases remaining between them. The CDR3 covers 14 residues. Germline V gives CDR1 SEHNR, CDR2 FQNEAQ (reference sequence). The DNA for the CDR3 is TGTGCCAGCAGCCCTGGGGGGAGCACAGATACGCAGTATTTT. Translating it yields CASSPGGSTDTQYF.

V and J are TRBV7-9 and TRBJ2-5; D call uncertain. CDR3 length: 11 residues. In germline, CDR1 is SEHNR, CDR2 FQNEAQ (reference sequence). V lost 5 bases, J lost 4 bases, and 5 bases lay in between. CDR3 DNA: TGTGCCAGCAGCGCTCGAGAGACCCAGTACTTC. This codes for CASSARETQYF.

This chain links TRBV10-3 with TRBJ2-1; D is undetermined. This CDR3 has 13 residues. The V gene's germline CDR1 is ENHRY and CDR2 SYGVKD. Trimming cost V 0 bases and J 8 bases, with 8 bases left between them. This CDR3 reads CAISESSLDEQFF. The CDR3 nucleotides are TGTGCCATCAGTGAGTCCAGTCTTGATGAGCAGTTCTTC.

The chain joins TRBV7-8 to TRBJ1-5, with D unresolved. The CDR3 extends over 16 amino acids. The ends were cut back, 3 bases at V and 2 bases at J, with 14 bases in the middle. Germline V gene data show CDR1 as SGHVS and CDR2 as FQNEAQ. The CDR3 spells CASSFSGRMGNQPQHF. CDR3 sequence (DNA): TGTGCCAGCAGCTTTTCTGGGAGGATGGGCAATCAGCCCCAGCATTTT.

J is TRBJ2-1 and V is TRBV7-6, with 11 nucleotides matching TRBD2. Germline V lookup: CDR1 SGHVS, CDR2 FNYEAQ. CDR3 length equals 19 residues. V lost 1 base to trimming and J lost 12 bases; unmatched junction nucleotides: 20. The CDR3 region has the DNA TGTGCCAGCAGCTTAGAACTAGCGGGAGATTTCGGGGGTCTGAATAGGCAGTTCTTC. It encodes CASSLELAGDFGGLNRQFF.

In nucleotides, the CDR3 is TGTGCCAGCAGTTACGGGGCCACTGAAGCTTTCTTT. The encoded protein is CASSYGATEAFF. The J gene is TRBJ1-1, the V gene TRBV6-5, with D maybe TRBD1 (5 bases). There are 12 residues in the CDR3. The germline V and J ends were trimmed by 2 bases and 4 bases, with 5 bases remaining between them. Germline V gene data show CDR1 as MNHEY and CDR2 as SVGAGI.

This sequence joins TRBV19 and TRBJ1-5; D uncertain. The CDR3 has 14 residues. Per germline, CDR1 LNHDA and CDR2 SQIVND (reference sequence). The V and J ends lost 6 bases and 0 bases respectively, with 9 bases between them. The CDR3 DNA is TGTGCCAGTAGGGGCAGAAATAGCAATCAGCCCCAGCATTTT. Protein product: CASRGRNSNQPQHF.

The CDR3 DNA is TGTGCCACCAGCAGGGCAGACAGGGCGGAAGCTTTCTTT. This gives the protein CATSRADRAEAFF. The chain recombines TRBV15 with TRBJ1-1, with 7 bases aligning to TRBD1. This CDR3 is built from 13 residues. The germline gives CDR1 LNHNV, CDR2 YYDKDF (reference sequence). J was trimmed by 8 bases and V by 3 bases; bases with no gene match: 6.

For this clone: Compared with germline, one end of the junction differs, possibly owing to a read error. V usage is TRBV7-7 and J usage is TRBJ2-1; TRBD2 agrees at 11 bases. Germline V CDR1 and CDR2: SSHAT, FNYEAQ (reference sequence). The CDR3 covers 15 residues. The chain's CDR3 is CASSPKLAGVGEQFF. CDR3 DNA: TGTGCTAGCAGCCCCAAACTAGCGGGAGTCGGTGAGCAGTTCTTC.